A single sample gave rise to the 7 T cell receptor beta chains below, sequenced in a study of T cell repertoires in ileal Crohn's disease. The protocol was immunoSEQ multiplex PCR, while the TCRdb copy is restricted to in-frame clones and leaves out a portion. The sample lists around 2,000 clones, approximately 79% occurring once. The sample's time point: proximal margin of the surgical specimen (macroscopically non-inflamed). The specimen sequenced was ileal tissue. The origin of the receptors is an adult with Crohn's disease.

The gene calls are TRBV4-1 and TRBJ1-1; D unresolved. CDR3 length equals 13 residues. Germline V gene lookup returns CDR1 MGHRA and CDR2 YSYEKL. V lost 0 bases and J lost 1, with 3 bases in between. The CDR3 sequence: CASSQERNTEAFF. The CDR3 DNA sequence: TGCGCCAGCAGCCAAGAAAGGAACACTGAAGCTTTCTTT.

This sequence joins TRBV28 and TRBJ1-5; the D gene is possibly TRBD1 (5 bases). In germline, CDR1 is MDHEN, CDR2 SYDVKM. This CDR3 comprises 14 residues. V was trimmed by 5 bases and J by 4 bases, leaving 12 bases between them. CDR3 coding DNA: TGTGCCAGCAGTAGGGGTTTCGGAAATCAGCCCCAGCATTTT. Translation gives CASSRGFGNQPQHF.

In nucleotides, the CDR3 is TGTGCCAGCAGTACAACCCTCTCCGGGATCGGCAATCAGCCCCAGCATTTT. Its translation is CASSTTLSGIGNQPQHF. The chain carries TRBV28 and TRBJ1-5; no firm D call. Trimming stripped 5 bases from V and 2 bases from J, with 19 bases between. The CDR3 is 17 residues long. Germline assignment: CDR1 MDHEN and CDR2 SYDVKM.

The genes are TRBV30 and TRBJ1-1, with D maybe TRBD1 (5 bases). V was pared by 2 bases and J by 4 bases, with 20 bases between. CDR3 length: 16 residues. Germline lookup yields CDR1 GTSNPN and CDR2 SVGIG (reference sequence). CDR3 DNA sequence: TGTGCCTGGAGTCAGGGAACCACTATGTTATTCACTGAAGCTTTCTTT. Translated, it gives CAWSQGTTMLFTEAFF.

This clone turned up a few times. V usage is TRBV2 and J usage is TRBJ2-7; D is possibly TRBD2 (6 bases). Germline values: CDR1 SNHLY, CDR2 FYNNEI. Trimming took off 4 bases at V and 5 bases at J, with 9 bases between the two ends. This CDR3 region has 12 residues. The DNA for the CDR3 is TGTGCCAGCAGTGTGCTAGCGAACGAGCAGTACTTC. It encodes CASSVLANEQYF.

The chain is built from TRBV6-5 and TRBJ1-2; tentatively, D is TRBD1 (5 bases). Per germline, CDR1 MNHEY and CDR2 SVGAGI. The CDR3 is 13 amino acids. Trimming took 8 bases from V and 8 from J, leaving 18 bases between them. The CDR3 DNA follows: TGTGCCAGCGGTTTTCGGGGGGAGTGGGGCTACACCTTC. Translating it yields CASGFRGEWGYTF.

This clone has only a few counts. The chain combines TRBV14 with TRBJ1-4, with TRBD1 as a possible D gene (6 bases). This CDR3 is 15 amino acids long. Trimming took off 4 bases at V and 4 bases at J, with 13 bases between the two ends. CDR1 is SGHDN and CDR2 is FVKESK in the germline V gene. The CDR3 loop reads CASSRATGFNEKLFF. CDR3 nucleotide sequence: TGTGCCAGCAGCCGTGCGACAGGCTTTAATGAAAAACTGTTTTTT.